This T cell receptor (beta chain) appears in the sequencing data of a study of blood T cell repertoires in COVID-19. Authors' data handling: Scientists estimated how many nucleated cells there were by amplifying reference gene primers. TCRdb keeps only in-frame clones here, not all; method: immunoSEQ multiplex PCR. V, J and clone size were drawn from that table, and D and trimming were deduced from the DNA. The sample has more than 200,000 clones, around 85% seen once. V was clipped by 0 bases and J by 4 bases, with 16 bases between them. This CDR3 contains 17 residues. CDR1 LNHNV and CDR2 YYDKDF come from the germline V gene (reference sequence).

This clonotype was obtained from a man in his forties with acute or convalescent COVID-19. The chain carries TRBV15 and TRBJ1-5; D ambiguous. The sample taken for sequencing was peripheral blood. The CDR3 is CATSRDFGYDWNQPQHF. The DNA of the CDR3 is TGTGCCACCAGCAGAGATTTCGGGTACGATTGGAATCAGCCCCAGCATTTT.